This T cell receptor beta chain was profiled in a study of blood T cell repertoires in COVID-19. Study background: Specimens from acute and convalescent COVID-19 originated in the United States, Italy and Spain. T cells, B-cell-depleted T cells, or PBMCs supplied cDNA or gDNA.

The length of the CDR3 is 13 residues. The V and J ends lost 2 bases and 4 bases respectively, with 8 bases between them. Germline-derived CDR1 and CDR2 are LNHDA and SQIVND (reference sequence). Under the authors' procedure: Counts of nucleated cells, estimated from reference gene primer amplification, were obtained. Produced via immunoSEQ multiplex PCR; TCRdb's table is partial and in-frame only. That table gives V, J and clone size, and the DNA gave D and trimming. The sample yields about 120,000 clones, approximately 90% seen once. What was sequenced was peripheral blood. This sequence originates from a human donor with acute or convalescent COVID-19. The donor label of this sample is uncertain. The chain couples TRBV19 to TRBJ1-2; D is unclear. CDR3 loop: CASSIPQAYGYTF. CDR3 sequence (DNA): TGTGCCAGTAGTATACCCCAGGCCTATGGCTACACCTTC.